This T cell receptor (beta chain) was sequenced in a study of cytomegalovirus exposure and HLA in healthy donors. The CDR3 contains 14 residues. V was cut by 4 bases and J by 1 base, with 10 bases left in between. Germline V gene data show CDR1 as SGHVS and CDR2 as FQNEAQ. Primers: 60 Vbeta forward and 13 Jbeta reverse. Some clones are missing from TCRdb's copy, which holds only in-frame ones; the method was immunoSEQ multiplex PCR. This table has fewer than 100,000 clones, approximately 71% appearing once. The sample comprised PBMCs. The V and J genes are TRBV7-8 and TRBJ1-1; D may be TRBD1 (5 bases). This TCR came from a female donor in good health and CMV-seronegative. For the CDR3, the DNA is TGTGCCAGCAGCTGGGGGGGAAGGAACACTGAAGCTTTCTTT. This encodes CASSWGGRNTEAFF.